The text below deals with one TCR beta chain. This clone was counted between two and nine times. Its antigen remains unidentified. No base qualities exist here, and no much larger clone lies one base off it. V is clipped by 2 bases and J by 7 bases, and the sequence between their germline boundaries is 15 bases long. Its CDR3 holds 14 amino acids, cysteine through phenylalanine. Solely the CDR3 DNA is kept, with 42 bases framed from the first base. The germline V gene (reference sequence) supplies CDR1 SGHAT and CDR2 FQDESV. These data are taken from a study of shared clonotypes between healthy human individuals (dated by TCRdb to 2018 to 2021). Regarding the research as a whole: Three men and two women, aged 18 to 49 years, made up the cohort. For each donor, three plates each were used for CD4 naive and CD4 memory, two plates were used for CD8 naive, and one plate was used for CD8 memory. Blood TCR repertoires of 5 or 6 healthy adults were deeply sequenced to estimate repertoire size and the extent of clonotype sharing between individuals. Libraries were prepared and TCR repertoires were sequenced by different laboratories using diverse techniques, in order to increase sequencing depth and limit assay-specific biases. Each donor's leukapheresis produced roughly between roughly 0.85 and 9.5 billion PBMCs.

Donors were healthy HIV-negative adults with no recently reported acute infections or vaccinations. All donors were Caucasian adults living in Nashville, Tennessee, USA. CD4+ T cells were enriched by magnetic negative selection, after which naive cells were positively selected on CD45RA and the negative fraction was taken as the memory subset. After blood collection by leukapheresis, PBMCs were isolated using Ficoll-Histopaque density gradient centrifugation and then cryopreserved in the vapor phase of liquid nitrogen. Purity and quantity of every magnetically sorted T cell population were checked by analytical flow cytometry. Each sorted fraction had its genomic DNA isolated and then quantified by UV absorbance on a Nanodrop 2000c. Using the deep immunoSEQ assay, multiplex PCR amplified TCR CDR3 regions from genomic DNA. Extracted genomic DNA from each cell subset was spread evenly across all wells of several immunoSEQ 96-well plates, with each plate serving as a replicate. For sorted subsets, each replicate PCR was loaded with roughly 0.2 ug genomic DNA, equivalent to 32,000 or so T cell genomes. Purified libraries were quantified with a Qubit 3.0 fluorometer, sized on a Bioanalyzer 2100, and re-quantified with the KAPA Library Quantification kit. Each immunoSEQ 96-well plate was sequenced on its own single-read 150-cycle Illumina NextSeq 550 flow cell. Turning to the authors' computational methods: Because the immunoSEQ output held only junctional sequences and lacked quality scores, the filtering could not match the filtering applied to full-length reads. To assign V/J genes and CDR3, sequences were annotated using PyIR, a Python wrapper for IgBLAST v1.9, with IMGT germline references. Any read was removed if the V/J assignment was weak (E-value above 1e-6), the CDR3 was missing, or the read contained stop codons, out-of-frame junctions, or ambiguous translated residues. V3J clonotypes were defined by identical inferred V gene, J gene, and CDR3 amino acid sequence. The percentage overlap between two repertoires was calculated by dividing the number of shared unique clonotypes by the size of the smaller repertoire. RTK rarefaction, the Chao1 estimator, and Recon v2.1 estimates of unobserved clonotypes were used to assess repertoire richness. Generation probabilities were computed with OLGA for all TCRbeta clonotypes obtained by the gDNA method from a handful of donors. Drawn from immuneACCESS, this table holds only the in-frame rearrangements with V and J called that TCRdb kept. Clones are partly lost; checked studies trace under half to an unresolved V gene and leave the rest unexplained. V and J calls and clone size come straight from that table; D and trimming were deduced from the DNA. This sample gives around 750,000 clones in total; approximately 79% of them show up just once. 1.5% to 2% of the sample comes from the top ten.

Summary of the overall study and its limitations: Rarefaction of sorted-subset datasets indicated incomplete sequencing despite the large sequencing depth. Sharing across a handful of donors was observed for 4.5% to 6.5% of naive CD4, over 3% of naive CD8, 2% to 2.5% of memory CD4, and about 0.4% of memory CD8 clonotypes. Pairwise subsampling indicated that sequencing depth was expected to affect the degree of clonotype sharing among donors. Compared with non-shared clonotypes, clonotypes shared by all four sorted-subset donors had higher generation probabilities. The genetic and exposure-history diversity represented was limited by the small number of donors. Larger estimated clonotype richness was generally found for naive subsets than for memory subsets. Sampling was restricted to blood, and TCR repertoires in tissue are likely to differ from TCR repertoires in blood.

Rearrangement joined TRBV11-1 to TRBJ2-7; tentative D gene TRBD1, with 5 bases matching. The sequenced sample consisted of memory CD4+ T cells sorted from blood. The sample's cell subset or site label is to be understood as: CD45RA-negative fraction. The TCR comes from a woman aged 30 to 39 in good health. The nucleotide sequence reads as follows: TGTGCCAGCAGCTTAAGGGGTGTTGTAGGGGAGCAGTACTTC. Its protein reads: CASSLRGVVGEQYF.